One sample yielded the 5 T cell receptor beta chains listed below, sequenced in a study of identical twins. From the 5' RACE reads, TCRdb called clonotypes with MiXCR, one entry per CDR3 protein. This sample has about 700,000 distinct CDR3 sequences, with 8.6% found just once. The sample also formed part of further work on yellow fever vaccine responses in identical twins.

Sequenced sample: PBMCs. These receptor sequences come from a woman aged 18-29 years in good health.

This chain links TRBV20-1 with TRBJ2-3, with 7 nucleotides matching TRBD2. Trimming at V came to 6 bases and at J to 0 bases, leaving 18 bases not matched to a gene. The CDR3 extends over 18 amino acids. CDR1 and CDR2 from the germline V gene are DFQATT and SNEGSKA (reference sequence). CDR3 in amino acids: CSAEKPSGAISSTDTQYF. The CDR3, as DNA: TGCAGTGCAGAGAAGCCTAGCGGAGCCATTTCTAGCACAGATACGCAGTATTTT.

The chain recombines TRBV28 with TRBJ2-7; TRBD2 matches 11 bases. Germline V gene sequence: CDR1 MDHEN, CDR2 SYDVKM. This CDR3 spans 14 amino acids. Losses at the gene ends were 10 bases for V and 1 base for J; bases not matched to a gene: 6. In DNA, the CDR3 is TGTGCCACCCAGACTAGCGGGAAATCCTACGAGCAGTACTTC. It encodes CATQTSGKSYEQYF.

The rearrangement joins TRBV24-1 to TRBJ2-5; TRBD1 matches at 9 bases. This CDR3 contains 15 residues. Trimming took 4 bases from V and 4 from J; bases not matched to a gene: 6. From germline, CDR1 is KGHDR and CDR2 SFDVKD. CDR3 nucleotides: TGTGCCACCAGTGAAACAGGGGGCTTAGGAGAGACCCAGTACTTC. This gives the protein CATSETGGLGETQYF.

The table lists this clonotype with a few counts. This sequence joins TRBV4-1 and TRBJ2-2, with D possibly being TRBD2 (6 bases). From germline, CDR1 is MGHRA and CDR2 YSYEKL. The V end lost 5 bases, the J end lost 13 bases, and 26 bases lay between the germline ends. The CDR3 is made up of 16 amino acids. Written as DNA, the CDR3 is TGCGCCAGCAGCTCCTTTTTACCGGGAGAGTCGATGAGGCTGTTTTTT. It specifies CASSSFLPGESMRLFF.

The table lists this clonotype with many counts. The V and J genes are TRBV29-1 and TRBJ1-1, with a weak D call TRBD1 (6 bases). This CDR3 contains 11 residues. Germline CDR1 is SQVTM and CDR2 is ANQGSEA. Trimming took off 3 bases at V and 5 bases at J, with 7 bases between the two ends. The CDR3 spells CSVDRGTEAFF. CDR3 in DNA: TGCAGCGTTGACAGGGGTACTGAAGCTTTCTTT.